The 25 T cell receptor beta chains reported below all come from one sample, sequenced in a study of T cells after yellow fever vaccination. TCRdb reanalysed the 5' RACE reads using MiXCR and keeps one entry per CDR3 protein. The repertoire holds some 300,000 distinct CDR3 sequences, with around 10% as singletons. Sequencing used CD4+ T cells sorted from PBMCs, obtained 5 days after the yellow fever booster vaccination. These receptors originate from a man younger than 35 who received the YFV17D yellow fever vaccine.

This clonotype was counted at least ten times. J is TRBJ1-2 and V is TRBV29-1; unclear D gene. Germline CDR1 and CDR2: SQVTM and ANQGSEA. The V end lost 3 bases, the J end lost 0 bases, and 14 bases lay between the germline ends. There are 15 residues in the CDR3. CDR3 region: CSVEERLRANYGYTF. The CDR3 nucleotides are TGCAGCGTTGAGGAGCGGCTCCGGGCTAACTATGGCTACACCTTC.

The chain carries TRBV7-2 and TRBJ1-6, with TRBD1 identical over 7 bases. In germline, CDR1 is SGHTA, CDR2 FQGNSA. The CDR3 consists of 16 residues. Trimming removed 5 bases from V and 7 bases from J; junction bases left unmatched: 11. Written as DNA, the CDR3 is TGTGCCAGCAGCCTGGCCGGGACAGAAGACAATTCACCCCTCCACTTT. Translating gives CASSLAGTEDNSPLHF.

This clonotype was seen only a few times. The rearrangement uses TRBV6-5 and TRBJ2-2; 9 bases are shared with TRBD2. This CDR3 has 15 amino acids. V lost 6 bases to trimming and J lost 0 bases; unmatched junction nucleotides: 2. Germline assignment: CDR1 MNHEY and CDR2 SVGAGI. The CDR3 sequence: CASRIAGANTGELFF. The CDR3 nucleotides read TGTGCCAGCAGGATAGCGGGGGCGAACACCGGGGAGCTGTTTTTT.

J is TRBJ2-3 and V is TRBV24-1; weak D call: TRBD2 (5 bases). Trimming removed 4 bases from V and 6 bases from J, with 16 bases in between. Germline loops: CDR1 KGHDR, CDR2 SFDVKD. This CDR3 is built from 15 residues. The CDR3 coding sequence is TGTGCCACCAGTGACCCAGGACTCACTGGGGATACGCAGTATTTT. It specifies CATSDPGLTGDTQYF.

This clonotype was seen only a few times. The chain carries TRBV10-3 and TRBJ2-2; no reliable D call. Looked up from germline, CDR1 is ENHRY and CDR2 is SYGVKD. The CDR3 spans 12 residues. The V and J ends lost 0 bases and 8 bases respectively, with 4 bases between them. The CDR3 nucleotides are TGTGCCATCAGTGAGTCGCTGGGGGAGCTGTTTTTT. The encoded protein is CAISESLGELFF.

In this sample, this clonotype turned up many times. The chain employs TRBV7-2 and TRBJ2-3, with D hard to call. Trimming took off 6 bases at V and 0 bases at J, with 13 bases between the two ends. There are 15 residues in the CDR3. CDR1 and CDR2 from the germline V gene are SGHTA and FQGNSA. The CDR3 DNA is TGTGCCAGCAGTCGACACCACGCTAGCACAGATACGCAGTATTTT. It encodes CASSRHHASTDTQYF.

In its sample, this clonotype was seen a few times. The chain links TRBV4-2 to TRBJ2-7; D might be TRBD2 (5 bases). The CDR3 runs to 14 residues. Between the trimmed V and J ends, which lost 3 bases and 1 base, there was a span of 10 bases. CDR1 is LGHNA and CDR2 is YNFKEQ in the germline V gene. CDR3 DNA: TGTGCCAGCAGCCATGGACGGGATTCCTACGAGCAGTACTTC. Translated, it gives CASSHGRDSYEQYF.

This clonotype was counted only a few times. The genes are TRBV28 and TRBJ2-5; tentatively, D is TRBD1 (6 bases). V lost 7 bases to trimming and J lost 0 bases, with 12 bases between them. CDR3 length: 14 residues. From germline, CDR1 is MDHEN and CDR2 SYDVKM. CDR3 coding DNA: TGTGCCAGCACCCTAGGACAGAACCAAGAGACCCAGTACTTC. Amino acids: CASTLGQNQETQYF. Full variable domain (outside the CDR3, taken from reference TRBV28 and TRBJ2-5): DVKVTQSSRYLVKRTGEKVFLECVQDMDHENMFWYRQDPGLGLRLIYFSYDVKMKEKGDIPEGYSVSREKKERFSLILESASTNQTSMYLCASTLGQNQETQYFGPGTRLLVL.

This clonotype has a handful of counts. The J gene is TRBJ2-3, the V gene TRBV5-1, with no clear D. V gave up 2 bases and J gave up 2 bases, with 9 bases separating them. Germline V gene sequence: CDR1 SGHRS, CDR2 YFSETQ. This CDR3 region has 14 residues. In DNA form, the CDR3 reads TGCGCCAGCAGCTTTGGGCAGACCACAGATACGCAGTATTTT. Translating it yields CASSFGQTTDTQYF.

This clonotype was picked up a small number of times. The V gene is TRBV18, the J gene TRBJ1-2; D not resolved. V dropped 0 bases and J dropped 6 bases, with 11 bases sitting between them. Germline lookup yields CDR1 KGHSH and CDR2 LQKENI. The CDR3 contains 14 residues. The CDR3 loop is CASSPPDGQDGYTF. In DNA form, the CDR3 reads TGTGCCAGCTCACCACCGGACGGGCAGGATGGCTACACCTTC.

In this sample, this clonotype turned up a few times. This chain uses TRBV19 with TRBJ2-6; 8 bases are shared with TRBD1. The germline CDR1 and CDR2 sequences are LNHDA and SQIVND (reference sequence). With V trimmed by 4 bases and J by 4 bases, 3 bases remained unmatched. The CDR3 loop spans 15 amino acids. The CDR3 DNA reads as TGTGCCAGTAGTACGACAGGGGTCGGGGCCAACGTCCTGACTTTC. Protein: CASSTTGVGANVLTF. The entire variable domain, with the rest obtained from reference TRBV19 and TRBJ2-6, is as follows: DGGITQSPKYLFRKEGQNVTLSCEQNLNHDAMYWYRQDPGQGLRLIYYSQIVNDFQKGDIAEGYSVSREKKESFPLTVTSAQKNPTAFYLCASSTTGVGANVLTFGAGSRLTVL.

This clonotype was seen at least ten times. The genes are TRBV5-1 and TRBJ2-4; TRBD2 aligns across 14 bases. This CDR3 contains 20 residues. The germline V gene has CDR1 SGHRS and CDR2 YFSETQ. Losses at the gene ends were 3 bases for V and 6 bases for J; bases not matched to a gene: 17. CDR3 sequence reads: CASSWKNPGLAGARGNIQYF. The CDR3 nucleotides are TGCGCCAGCAGCTGGAAGAATCCGGGACTAGCGGGGGCCCGAGGAAACATTCAGTACTTC.

This clonotype was detected a few times. The chain carries TRBV2 and TRBJ2-4; no clear D. The CDR3 loop spans 13 amino acids. V lost 10 bases and J lost 4, with 14 bases in between. The germline CDR1 and CDR2 sequences are SNHLY and FYNNEI. CDR3 protein: CATAPGSKNIQYF. The CDR3, as DNA: TGTGCCACCGCTCCGGGCTCAAAAAACATTCAGTACTTC.

This clonotype occurred a few times. This rearrangement joins TRBV18 to TRBJ2-3, with a tentative D call TRBD1 (7 bases). This CDR3 comprises 16 residues. The germline V gene has CDR1 KGHSH and CDR2 LQKENI. The V end was cut by 1 base, the J end by 4 bases, with 15 bases between. CDR3 protein: CASSPQVGGGADTQYF. CDR3 in DNA: TGTGCCAGCTCACCACAAGTAGGGGGCGGGGCAGATACGCAGTATTTT.

Only a few counts were recorded for this clonotype. This chain connects TRBV4-3 to TRBJ2-3, with 7 bases matching TRBD2. The V and J ends lost 0 bases and 5 bases, in that order; junction bases with no gene match: 11. The germline gives CDR1 LGHNA, CDR2 YSLEER. The CDR3 has 17 amino acids. CDR3 coding DNA: TGCGCCAGCAGCCAAGACCTTTCGGAGGCGGGGGAAGATACGCAGTATTTT. Translated, it gives CASSQDLSEAGEDTQYF.

The chain employs TRBV24-1 and TRBJ1-1; D perhaps matches TRBD1 (5 bases). Germline CDR1 KGHDR, CDR2 SFDVKD. This CDR3 comprises 12 residues. With 10 bases removed from V and 1 base from J, the gap between germline ends came to 9 bases. The CDR3 protein is CATFTGNTEAFF. The DNA of the CDR3 is TGTGCCACTTTTACAGGGAACACTGAAGCTTTCTTT.

This sequence joins TRBV24-1 and TRBJ2-5, with TRBD2 matching over 9 bases. Germline V gene data show CDR1 as KGHDR and CDR2 as SFDVKD. The trim removed 2 bases at V and 4 bases at J, leaving 7 bases unmatched. The CDR3 spans 16 residues. The CDR3 sequence: CATSDSLAGQGETQYF. In DNA form, the CDR3 reads TGTGCCACCAGTGATTCCCTAGCGGGGCAGGGAGAGACCCAGTACTTC.

This clonotype was detected only a few times. The rearrangement uses TRBV5-1 and TRBJ1-1; maybe TRBD1 (5 bases). The CDR3 spans 14 residues. CDR1 and CDR2 (germline): SGHRS, YFSETQ. Trimming stripped 0 bases from V and 2 bases from J, with 8 bases between. The chain's CDR3 is CASSLGDFNTEAFF. The CDR3 DNA follows: TGCGCCAGCAGCTTGGGGGACTTTAACACTGAAGCTTTCTTT.

This clonotype was seen more than once but under ten times. The chain has TRBV4-1 and TRBJ2-1; tentatively, D is TRBD2 (5 bases). The germline V gene encodes CDR1 MGHRA and CDR2 YSYEKL. The CDR3 loop spans 12 amino acids. V was clipped by 2 bases and J by 10 bases, with 9 bases between them. CDR3 amino acids: CASSQNTGEQFF. The CDR3 nucleotides read TGCGCCAGCAGCCAAAATACGGGGGAGCAGTTCTTC.

This clonotype was observed a few times. The chain carries TRBV6-5 and TRBJ1-2; 9 bases match TRBD1. V shed 7 bases and J 8 bases; nucleotides not matched to a gene: 11. The CDR3 has 14 residues. Germline V gene lookup returns CDR1 MNHEY and CDR2 SVGAGI. In nucleotides, the CDR3 is TGTGCCAGCACCCAACAGGGGGCCGCGGGGGGCTACACCTTC. It yields the protein CASTQQGAAGGYTF.

This clonotype was seen more than once but under ten times. The chain combines TRBV6-2 or TRBV6-3 with TRBJ2-7, with 10 positions matching TRBD1. There are 14 residues in the CDR3. V shed 6 bases and J 3 bases; nucleotides not matched to a gene: 5. CDR1 MNHEY and CDR2 SVGEGT come from the germline V gene. CDR3 DNA sequence: TGTGCCAGCAGCGCGACAGGGGGCATCTACGAGCAGTACTTC. Its protein is CASSATGGIYEQYF.

This clonotype appeared a few times. The CDR3 sequence is CASSLGFGREQYF. In DNA, the CDR3 is TGTGCCAGCAGCTTGGGTTTTGGTCGCGAGCAGTACTTC. This chain connects TRBV11-3 to TRBJ2-7, with D unresolved. The V gene lost 3 bases and the J gene lost 6 bases, with 12 bases spanning the gap. Germline values: CDR1 SGHNT, CDR2 YENEEA. CDR3 length: 13 residues.

This chain uses TRBV20-1 with TRBJ2-3, with 13 bases fitting TRBD2. Germline CDR1 DFQATT, CDR2 SNEGSKA (reference sequence). The CDR3 is 15 residues long. J gave up 5 bases and V 3 bases, and 5 bases lay outside the gene matches. Written as DNA, the CDR3 is TGCAGTGCTAGCTGGACTAGCGGGGGAGGAGATACGCAGTATTTT. Encoded protein: CSASWTSGGGDTQYF.

In this sample, this clonotype turned up a few times. CDR3 DNA: TGCGCCAGCAGCTTGAGTTCCCTTAATGAAAAACTGTTTTTT. Its translation: CASSLSSLNEKLFF. This rearrangement joins TRBV5-1 to TRBJ1-4; no reliable D call. This CDR3 contains 14 residues. The V gene lost 1 base and the J gene lost 4 bases, with 8 bases spanning the gap. The V gene's germline CDR1 is SGHRS and CDR2 YFSETQ.

The chain combines TRBV4-1 with TRBJ1-6; D may be TRBD1 (5 bases). The V and J ends lost 5 bases and 9 bases respectively, with 23 bases between them. The CDR3 consists of 17 residues. Germline loops: CDR1 MGHRA, CDR2 YSYEKL. Written as DNA, the CDR3 is TGCGCCAGCAGCAACAGACAGAGGGATGCGAAGGGTTCACCCCTCCACTTT. It yields the protein CASSNRQRDAKGSPLHF.